This entry lists 8 T cell receptor beta chains sequenced from one sample in a study of shared clonotypes between healthy human individuals. Clones were read by immunoSEQ multiplex PCR, and TCRdb kept only the in-frame ones, dropping some. This sample has approximately 1.5 million clones, with 95% to 99% found just once. The sequenced sample consisted of naive CD4+ T cells sorted from blood. Subset specified: CD45RA+ positively selected. These receptors all come from a man aged 25 to 40 in good health.

The rearrangement joins TRBV7-9 to TRBJ2-1; unclear D gene. CDR3 size: 11 residues. The V end lost 5 bases, the J end lost 5 bases, and 4 bases lay between the germline ends. Germline loops: CDR1 SEHNR, CDR2 FQNEAQ (reference sequence). CDR3 DNA: TGTGCCAGCAGCCCCGACAATGAGCAGTTCTTC. This sequence encodes CASSPDNEQFF.

The rearrangement joins TRBV19 to TRBJ2-1, with 8 bases identical to TRBD2. The CDR3 extends over 13 amino acids. Trimming took 3 bases from V and 9 from J; bases not matched to a gene: 4. From germline, CDR1 is LNHDA and CDR2 SQIVND (reference sequence). The CDR3 here is CASSIPGGREQFF. Here the CDR3 DNA reads TGTGCCAGTAGTATTCCGGGGGGGCGTGAGCAGTTCTTC.

The chain uses TRBV20-1 and TRBJ2-4, with D unclear. Trimming left V 6 bases short and J 15 bases short, with 18 bases between. This CDR3 is 11 amino acids long. Germline CDR1 DFQATT, CDR2 SNEGSKA (reference sequence). DNA for the CDR3: TGCAGTGCCAGGTCCGGGCCCGAAGGGTACTTC. It translates to CSARSGPEGYF.

The table lists this clone with a count of one. The chain couples TRBV11-2 to TRBJ2-1; 8 positions agree with TRBD1. Unmatched junction bases numbered 7, after V lost 6 bases and J lost 9 bases. Germline assignment: CDR1 SGHAT and CDR2 FQNNGV. This CDR3 comprises 13 residues. The CDR3 bases are TGTGCCAGCAGACAGACAGGGGTGAGTGAGCAGTTCTTC. Translated, it gives CASRQTGVSEQFF.

The chain is built from TRBV19 and TRBJ1-5, with no clear D. CDR1 LNHDA and CDR2 SQIVND come from the germline V gene (reference sequence). The CDR3 covers 18 residues. The V end lost 6 bases, the J end lost 9 bases, and 30 bases lay between the germline ends. The CDR3 bases are TGTGCCAGTAGCCAACATAATCCGGACGTACAGAAAGTCCTGCCCCAGCATTTT. It yields the protein CASSQHNPDVQKVLPQHF.

The J gene is TRBJ2-2, the V gene TRBV28, with TRBD1 matching over 10 bases. In germline, CDR1 is MDHEN, CDR2 SYDVKM. Trimming at V came to 10 bases and at J to 2 bases, leaving 4 bases not matched to a gene. The CDR3 has 14 residues. CDR3 amino acids: CATRTGGNTGELFF. The CDR3 DNA is TGTGCCACCAGGACAGGGGGTAACACCGGGGAGCTGTTTTTT.

The chain has TRBV9 and TRBJ2-3; TRBD2 might be the D (5 bases). This CDR3 comprises 15 residues. V shed 7 bases and J shed 3 bases, with 18 bases lying between them. CDR1 and CDR2 (germline): SGDLS, YYNGEE. CDR3: CASQLHGVETDTQYF. The CDR3 coding sequence is TGTGCCAGCCAACTACACGGGGTGGAAACAGATACGCAGTATTTT.

For this clone: This same CDR3 is encoded by further DNA sequences in the sample. The genes are TRBV18 and TRBJ2-7, with 7 bases identical to TRBD2. This CDR3 spans 15 amino acids. V shed 6 bases and J 2 bases; nucleotides not matched to a gene: 10. Germline V lookup: CDR1 KGHSH, CDR2 LQKENI. DNA for the CDR3: TGTGCCAGCTCTCCCAGCTTAGCGGGCGCCTACGAGCAGTACTTC. This translates into CASSPSLAGAYEQYF. Using reference TRBV18 and TRBJ2-7 for the parts outside the CDR3, the full variable domain is NAGVMQNPRHLVRRRGQEARLRCSPMKGHSHVYWYRQLPEEGLKFMVYLQKENIIDESGMPKERFSAEFPKEGPSILRIQQVVRGDSAAYFCASSPSLAGAYEQYFGPGTRLTVT.